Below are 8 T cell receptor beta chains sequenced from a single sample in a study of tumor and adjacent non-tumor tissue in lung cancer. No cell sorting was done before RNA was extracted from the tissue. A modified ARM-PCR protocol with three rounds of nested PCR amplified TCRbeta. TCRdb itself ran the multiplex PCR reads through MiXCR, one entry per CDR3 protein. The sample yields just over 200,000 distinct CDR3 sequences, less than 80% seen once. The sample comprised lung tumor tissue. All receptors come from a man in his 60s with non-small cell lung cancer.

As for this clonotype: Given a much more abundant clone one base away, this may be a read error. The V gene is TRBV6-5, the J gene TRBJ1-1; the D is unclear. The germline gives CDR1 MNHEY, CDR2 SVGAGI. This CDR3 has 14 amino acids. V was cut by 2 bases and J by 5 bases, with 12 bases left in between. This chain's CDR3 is CASSYQWDTTEAFF. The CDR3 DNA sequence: TGTGCCAGCAGTTACCAGTGGGATACTACTGAAGCTTTCTTT.

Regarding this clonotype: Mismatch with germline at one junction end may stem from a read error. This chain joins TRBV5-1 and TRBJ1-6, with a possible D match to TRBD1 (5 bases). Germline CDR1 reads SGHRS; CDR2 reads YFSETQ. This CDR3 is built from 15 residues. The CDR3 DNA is TGCGCCAGCAGCCCGCGTCAGGGCTATAATCCACCCCTCCACTTT. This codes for CASSPRQGYNPPLHF.

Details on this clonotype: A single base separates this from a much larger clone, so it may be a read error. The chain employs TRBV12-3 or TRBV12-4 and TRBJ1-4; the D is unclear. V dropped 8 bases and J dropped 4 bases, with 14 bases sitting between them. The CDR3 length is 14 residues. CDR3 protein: CASALQRFNEKLFF. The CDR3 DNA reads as TGTGCCAGCGCCCTGCAAAGGTTTAATGAAAAACTGTTTTTT.

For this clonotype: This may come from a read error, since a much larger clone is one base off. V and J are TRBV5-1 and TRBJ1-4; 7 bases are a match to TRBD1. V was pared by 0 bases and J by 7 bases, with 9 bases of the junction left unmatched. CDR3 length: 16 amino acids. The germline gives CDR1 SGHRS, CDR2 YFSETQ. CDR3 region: CASSLAQGVLGEKLFF. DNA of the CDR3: TGCGCCAGCAGCTTGGCCCAGGGGGTGTTAGGTGAAAAACTGTTTTTT.

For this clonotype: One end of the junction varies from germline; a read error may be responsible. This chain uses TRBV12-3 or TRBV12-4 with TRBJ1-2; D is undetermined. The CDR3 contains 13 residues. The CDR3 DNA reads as TGTGCCAGCAGTTTAGTCCAAGGCTATGGCTACACCTTT. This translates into CASSLVQGYGYTF.

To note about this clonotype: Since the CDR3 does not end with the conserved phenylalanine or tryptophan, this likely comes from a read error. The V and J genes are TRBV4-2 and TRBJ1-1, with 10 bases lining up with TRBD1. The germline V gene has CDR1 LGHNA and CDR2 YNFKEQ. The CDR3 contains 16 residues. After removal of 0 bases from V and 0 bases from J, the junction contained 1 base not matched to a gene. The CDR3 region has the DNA TGTGCCAGCAGCCAAGAGGGACAGGGGATGAACACTGAAGCTTTCGTT. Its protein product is CASSQEGQGMNTEAFV.

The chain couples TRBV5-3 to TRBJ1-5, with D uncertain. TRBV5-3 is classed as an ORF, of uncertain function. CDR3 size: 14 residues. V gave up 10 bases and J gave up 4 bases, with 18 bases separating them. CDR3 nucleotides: TGTGCCGATAGGTGGCGGATGCTGAATCAGCCCCAGCATTTT. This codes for CADRWRMLNQPQHF.

CDR3 sequence (DNA): TGTGCCAGCAGCATGTGGGACGGAGAGGACGAGCAGTACTTC. Its translation is CASSMWDGEDEQYF. This chain uses TRBV11-2 with TRBJ2-7; D tentatively reads TRBD1 or TRBD2 (5 bases each). This CDR3 comprises 14 residues. Germline CDR1 SGHAT, CDR2 FQNNGV. V lost 5 bases to trimming and J lost 5 bases, with 16 bases between them.